This is a list of T cell receptor beta chains from one sample in a study of T-cell memory formation after mild COVID-19. TCRdb itself ran the 5' RACE reads through MiXCR, one entry per CDR3 protein. The table has 200,000 to 250,000 distinct CDR3 sequences, about a sixth seen once. Source material: PBMCs or a T cell subset sorted from them (not recorded which). The source is a young man who had mild COVID-19 (a few samples of this study predate the infection). Cell type and time point are not known. CDR3s include the opening cysteine and the closing phenylalanine or tryptophan. Each record gives: J gene, V gene, clone size, D gene, CDR3 DNA, CDR3 protein. The D gene is left open where the match is weak. Clone size is given for some rows only: seen once, a few or many times, or a class if the clone is expanded.

J: TRBJ2-3
V: TRBV2
size: -
D: -
DNA: TGTGCCAGCAGTGCTCCAGGCACAGATACGCAGTATTTT
CDR3: CASSAPGTDTQYF

J: TRBJ2-1
V: TRBV5-1
size: -
D: -
DNA: TGCGCCAGCAGCTTCCGGGACACCGGTGAGCAGTTCTTC
CDR3: CASSFRDTGEQFF

J: TRBJ2-3
V: TRBV4-2
size: -
D: TRBD2
DNA: TGTGCCAGCAGCCAAGAGGGTAGCGGGGGGAGCACAGATACGCAGTATTTT
CDR3: CASSQEGSGGSTDTQYF

J: TRBJ2-1
V: TRBV7-3
size: -
D: TRBD2
DNA: TGTGCCAGCAGCACGAGCGGGGGCATCTACAATGAGCAGTTCTTC
CDR3: CASSTSGGIYNEQFF

J: TRBJ1-1
V: TRBV9
size: few
D: TRBD1
DNA: TGTGCCAGCAGCCCTCGGACAGGGGCCCCTGAAGCTTTCTTT
CDR3: CASSPRTGAPEAFF

J: TRBJ2-1
V: TRBV12-3/TRBV12-4
size: -
D: -
DNA: TGTGCCAGCAGTTTATCAGGGGGGTCGTGGGAGCAGTTCTTC
CDR3: CASSLSGGSWEQFF

J: TRBJ2-3
V: TRBV7-2
size: -
D: TRBD2
DNA: TGTGCCAGCAGACGACTAGCGGGGAACACAGATACGCAGTATTTT
CDR3: CASRRLAGNTDTQYF

J: TRBJ2-3
V: TRBV5-1
size: -
D: -
DNA: TGCGCCAGCAGGAACCCGGGGACAGATACGCAGTATTTT
CDR3: CASRNPGTDTQYF

J: TRBJ1-1
V: TRBV11-2
size: many
D: -
DNA: TGTGCCAGCGTCTCGGGCAGGAGGAACACTGAAGCTTTCTTT
CDR3: CASVSGRRNTEAFF

J: TRBJ1-1
V: TRBV5-1
size: few
D: TRBD1
DNA: TGCGCCAGCAGCTGGGACAGGGCTAACACTGAAGCTTTCTTT
CDR3: CASSWDRANTEAFF

J: TRBJ2-7
V: TRBV5-1
size: -
D: TRBD2
DNA: TGCGCCAGCAGCACCTACACTAGCGGCGAGCAGTACTTC
CDR3: CASSTYTSGEQYF

J: TRBJ2-3
V: TRBV7-2
size: -
D: TRBD2
DNA: TGTGCCAGCAGTCCTAGCGGGGGAGGCACAGATACGCAGTATTTT
CDR3: CASSPSGGGTDTQYF

J: TRBJ1-2
V: TRBV7-2
size: few
D: TRBD1
DNA: TGTGCCAGCAGGGCCGTCCGGGACAGAGCTAACTATGGCTACACCTTC
CDR3: CASRAVRDRANYGYTF

J: TRBJ2-1
V: TRBV7-2
size: few
D: -
DNA: TGTGCCAGCAGCTTAGGCCCGACTTGGAATGAGCAGTTCTTC
CDR3: CASSLGPTWNEQFF

J: TRBJ2-7
V: TRBV2
size: -
D: -
DNA: TGTGCCAGCAGTGACGGTGACTCCTACGAGCAGTACTTC
CDR3: CASSDGDSYEQYF

J: TRBJ2-5
V: TRBV28
size: -
D: TRBD2
DNA: TGTGCCAGCAGTCACGGGACTAGCGGGGGTCAAGAGACCCAGTACTTC
CDR3: CASSHGTSGGQETQYF

J: TRBJ2-3
V: TRBV5-1
size: few
D: -
DNA: TGCGCCAGCAGCTTGGGGCCGTTGGATACGCAGTATTTT
CDR3: CASSLGPLDTQYF

J: TRBJ2-5
V: TRBV7-2
size: -
D: -
DNA: TGTGCCAGCAGGGCCCAAGAGACCCAGTACTTC
CDR3: CASRAQETQYF

J: TRBJ2-7
V: TRBV6-2/TRBV6-3
size: -
D: -
DNA: TGTGCCAGTGGTACAGGGAACTCCTACGAGCAGTACTTC
CDR3: CASGTGNSYEQYF

J: TRBJ2-2
V: TRBV5-1
size: -
D: TRBD1
DNA: TGCGCCAGCAGCGGTGGACAGGGGGCGCGTGACACCGGGGAGCTGTTTTTT
CDR3: CASSGGQGARDTGELFF

J: TRBJ1-1
V: TRBV20-1
size: few
D: TRBD1
DNA: TGCAGTGCTAGGCCGACCCGGACAGGGCCTGAAGCTTTCTTT
CDR3: CSARPTRTGPEAFF

J: TRBJ2-3
V: TRBV5-1
size: few
D: -
DNA: TGCGCCAGCACCTTCGGAGGGAATAGAGATACGCAGTATTTT
CDR3: CASTFGGNRDTQYF

J: TRBJ1-1
V: TRBV6-2/TRBV6-3
size: once
D: -
DNA: TGTGCCAGCACGACAGGATCGAACACTGAAGCTTTCTTT
CDR3: CASTTGSNTEAFF

J: TRBJ2-3
V: TRBV7-2
size: few
D: -
DNA: TGTGCCAGCACCTTCCGAGGGGCGGGGGCGGATACGCAGTATTTT
CDR3: CASTFRGAGADTQYF

J: TRBJ2-5
V: TRBV6-5
size: many
D: -
DNA: TGTGCCAGCTTCTTGGACGGCGAGACCCAGTACTTC
CDR3: CASFLDGETQYF

J: TRBJ1-4
V: TRBV19
size: -
D: -
DNA: TGTGCCAGTAGTAACCGGGAAAATGAAAAACTGTTTTTT
CDR3: CASSNRENEKLFF

J: TRBJ2-5
V: TRBV20-1
size: -
D: TRBD2
DNA: TGCAGTGCTATAGCGGGGGTAGAGACCCAGTACTTC
CDR3: CSAIAGVETQYF

J: TRBJ1-6
V: TRBV5-1
size: few
D: -
DNA: TGCGCCAGCAGCTTGGGAGTGAGCTCCTATAATTCACCCCTCCACTTT
CDR3: CASSLGVSSYNSPLHF

J: TRBJ2-5
V: TRBV25-1
size: few
D: -
DNA: TGTGCCAGCAGTAAAACGGAATACCAAGAGACCCAGTACTTC
CDR3: CASSKTEYQETQYF

J: TRBJ2-1
V: TRBV5-1
size: few
D: TRBD2
DNA: TGCGCCAGCAGCTTGTTGGGGACTAGCGGGGGGGTCCGGCAGGCCTACAATGAGCAGTTCTTC
CDR3: CASSLLGTSGGVRQAYNEQFF

J: TRBJ2-6
V: TRBV7-2
size: -
D: -
DNA: TGTGCCAGCAGCCCTAGACAGGCTGGGGCCAACGTCCTGACTTTC
CDR3: CASSPRQAGANVLTF

J: TRBJ1-1
V: TRBV5-1
size: many
D: -
DNA: TGCGCCAGCAGCTCCTTAGTAGGGCTCGACACTGAAGCTTTCTTT
CDR3: CASSSLVGLDTEAFF

J: TRBJ2-5
V: TRBV27
size: many
D: TRBD1
DNA: TGTGCCAGCAGTACCGGGACAGGGGGCGCGGAGACCCAGTACTTC
CDR3: CASSTGTGGAETQYF

J: TRBJ2-5
V: TRBV24-1
size: -
D: -
DNA: TGTGCCACCAGCTCTGGGGAGACCCAGTACTTC
CDR3: CATSSGETQYF

J: TRBJ2-3
V: TRBV4-2
size: few
D: -
DNA: TGTGCCAGCAGCCAAGGCGATGAGGGCACAGATACGCAGTATTTT
CDR3: CASSQGDEGTDTQYF